A selection of T cell receptor beta chains follows, all from one sample in a study of OX40 agonist ivuxolimab in advanced cancers. The repertoire was sequenced with immunoSEQ multiplex PCR; TCRdb's copy has only in-frame clones and lacks some. The profile shows 65,000 to 90,000 clones, 90% to 95% of them singletons. Sample: CD4+ or CD8+ T cells sorted from blood, taken in a trial of the OX40 agonist ivuxolimab. Receptors originate from an adult with an advanced solid tumor such as melanoma, head and neck, liver or kidney cancer. The CDR3 runs from the conserved cysteine through the conserved F or W. The D gene is left open where the match is weak. Expanded clones get a size class; other rows say once, few or many, or leave the size out.

CDR3aa: CASSLRGPQETQYF
CDR3nt: TGTGCCAGCAGCTTACGTGGCCCCCAGGAGACCCAGTACTTC
d_gene: -
j_gene: TRBJ2-5
abundance: -
v_gene: TRBV5-6

CDR3aa: CAISELAAGGAKNIQYF
CDR3nt: TGTGCCATCAGTGAGTTGGCGGCAGGGGGGGCCAAAAACATTCAGTACTTC
d_gene: -
j_gene: TRBJ2-4
abundance: -
v_gene: TRBV10-3

CDR3aa: CASSQEHGQGAYEQYF
CDR3nt: TGCGCCAGCAGCCAAGAACACGGACAGGGTGCCTACGAGCAGTACTTC
d_gene: TRBD1
j_gene: TRBJ2-7
abundance: -
v_gene: TRBV4-3

CDR3aa: CASSQDPTVPYGYTF
CDR3nt: TGCGCCAGCAGCCAAGACCCGACAGTTCCCTATGGCTACACCTTC
d_gene: -
j_gene: TRBJ1-2
abundance: -
v_gene: TRBV4-1

CDR3aa: CSVARELYNEQFF
CDR3nt: TGCAGCGTTGCGAGGGAGTTATACAATGAGCAGTTCTTC
d_gene: -
j_gene: TRBJ2-1
abundance: -
v_gene: TRBV29-1

CDR3aa: CASSLGVETQYF
CDR3nt: TGTGCCAGCAGCTTAGGTGTAGAGACCCAGTACTTC
d_gene: -
j_gene: TRBJ2-5
abundance: -
v_gene: TRBV7-6

CDR3aa: CASSTGQGVSPLHF
CDR3nt: TGTGCCAGCAGCACTGGCCAGGGAGTTTCACCCCTCCACTTT
d_gene: -
j_gene: TRBJ1-6
abundance: -
v_gene: TRBV9

CDR3aa: CSVLWDTSYNEQFF
CDR3nt: TGCAGCGTTTTGTGGGATACGTCCTACAATGAGCAGTTCTTC
d_gene: -
j_gene: TRBJ2-1
abundance: -
v_gene: TRBV29-1

CDR3aa: CASSWGQALNTEAFF
CDR3nt: TGCGCCAGCAGCTGGGGACAGGCCCTGAACACTGAAGCTTTCTTT
d_gene: TRBD1
j_gene: TRBJ1-1
abundance: -
v_gene: TRBV5-1

CDR3aa: CASGGGPPIYEQYF
CDR3nt: TGTGCCAGCGGTGGGGGTCCCCCAATCTACGAGCAGTACTTC
d_gene: -
j_gene: TRBJ2-7
abundance: once
v_gene: TRBV28

CDR3aa: CASTLTGGNYGYTF
CDR3nt: TGTGCCAGCACCCTGACAGGGGGGAACTATGGCTACACCTTC
d_gene: TRBD1
j_gene: TRBJ1-2
abundance: -
v_gene: TRBV28

CDR3aa: CAWGSGRPGTETQYF
CDR3nt: TGTGCCTGGGGGAGCGGACGTCCTGGGACGGAGACGCAGTATTTT
d_gene: -
j_gene: TRBJ2-3
abundance: -
v_gene: TRBV30

CDR3aa: CASSPPPGLADTDTQYF
CDR3nt: TGTGCCAGCTCACCTCCGCCGGGACTAGCGGACACAGATACGCAGTATTTT
d_gene: TRBD2
j_gene: TRBJ2-3
abundance: -
v_gene: TRBV18

CDR3aa: CASRRLAFEEAFF
CDR3nt: TGCGCCAGCAGAAGACTGGCATTTGAAGAAGCTTTCTTT
d_gene: -
j_gene: TRBJ1-1
abundance: -
v_gene: TRBV4-1

CDR3aa: CASSWNSYGYTF
CDR3nt: TGTGCCAGCAGCTGGAACAGCTATGGCTACACCTTC
d_gene: -
j_gene: TRBJ1-2
abundance: -
v_gene: TRBV6-6

CDR3aa: CASRLGNGYTF
CDR3nt: TGTGCCAGCAGATTGGGGAATGGCTACACCTTC
d_gene: -
j_gene: TRBJ1-2
abundance: -
v_gene: TRBV5-6

CDR3aa: CAWTGQLGVWQYF
CDR3nt: TGTGCCTGGACCGGACAGTTGGGTGTCTGGCAGTACTTC
d_gene: -
j_gene: TRBJ2-7
abundance: -
v_gene: TRBV30